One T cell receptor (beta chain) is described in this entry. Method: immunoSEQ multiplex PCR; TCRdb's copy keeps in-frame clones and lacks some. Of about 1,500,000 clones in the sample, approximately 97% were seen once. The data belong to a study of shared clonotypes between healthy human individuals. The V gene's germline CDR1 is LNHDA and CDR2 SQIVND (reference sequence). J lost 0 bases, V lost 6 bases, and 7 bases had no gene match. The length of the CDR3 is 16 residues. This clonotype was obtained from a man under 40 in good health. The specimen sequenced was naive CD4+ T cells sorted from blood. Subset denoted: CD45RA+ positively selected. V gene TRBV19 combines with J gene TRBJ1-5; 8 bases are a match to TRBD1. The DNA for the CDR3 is TGTGCCAGTAGCCAGGACAGGGTTTATAGCAATCAGCCCCAGCATTTT. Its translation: CASSQDRVYSNQPQHF.